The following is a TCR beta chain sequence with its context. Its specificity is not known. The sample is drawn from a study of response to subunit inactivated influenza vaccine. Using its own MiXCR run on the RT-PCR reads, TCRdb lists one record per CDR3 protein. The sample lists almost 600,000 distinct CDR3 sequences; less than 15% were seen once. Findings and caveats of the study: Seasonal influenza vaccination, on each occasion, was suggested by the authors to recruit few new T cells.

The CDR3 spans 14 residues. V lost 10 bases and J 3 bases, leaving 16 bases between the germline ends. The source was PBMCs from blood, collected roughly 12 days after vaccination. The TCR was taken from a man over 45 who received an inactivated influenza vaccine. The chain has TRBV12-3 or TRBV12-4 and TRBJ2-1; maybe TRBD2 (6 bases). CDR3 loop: CATEGLESYNEQFF. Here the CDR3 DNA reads TGTGCCACCGAGGGACTCGAAAGCTACAATGAGCAGTTCTTC.